The 29 T cell receptor beta chains below come from one sample, sequenced in a study of T cells in tumors after PD-1 blockade. Sequenced by immunoSEQ multiplex PCR; TCRdb stores in-frame clones only, minus some. The data hold about 5,800 clones, with 65% to 80% observed a single time. The material was tumor tissue, obtained before anti-PD-1 treatment. The receptors originated from a human donor with basal cell carcinoma.

V is TRBV27 and J is TRBJ2-3; D may correspond to TRBD1 or TRBD2 (6 bases each). Germline V gene sequence: CDR1 MNHEY, CDR2 SMNVEV (reference sequence). CDR3 length: 16 residues. The ends were cut back, 0 bases at V and 4 bases at J, with 14 bases in the middle. CDR3 coding DNA: TGTGCCAGCAGTTTATCCCCCCGGGGGCCCCCAGATACGCAGTATTTT. This sequence encodes CASSLSPRGPPDTQYF.

This clone was detected only a few times. This chain uses TRBV3-1 (or the pseudogene TRBV3-2) with TRBJ2-7; D is uncertain. This CDR3 comprises 13 residues. Germline V gene data show CDR1 as LGHDT and CDR2 as YNNKEL (reference sequence). V shed 4 bases and J shed 0 bases, with 7 bases lying between them. The CDR3 nucleotides read TGTGCCAGCAGCCGCCGGCCCTCCTACGAGCAGTACTTC. Protein: CASSRRPSYEQYF.

The chain combines TRBV7-3 with TRBJ2-2; possible D gene TRBD1, 5 bases. Germline lookup yields CDR1 SGHTA and CDR2 FQGTGA. The CDR3 consists of 14 residues. With 8 bases removed from V and 3 bases from J, the gap between germline ends came to 13 bases. CDR3 residues: CASRVTGDTGELFF. CDR3 in DNA: TGTGCCAGCCGGGTCACAGGAGACACCGGGGAGCTGTTTTTT.

In this sample, this clone turned up a few times. V is TRBV6-6 and J is TRBJ2-2; TRBD1 agrees at 12 bases. Losses at the gene ends were 6 bases for V and 4 bases for J; bases not matched to a gene: 9. This CDR3 region has 17 residues. Germline values: CDR1 MNHNY, CDR2 SVGAGI (reference sequence). The CDR3 protein is CASSRYRDRGRTGELFF. CDR3 nucleotide sequence: TGTGCCAGCAGCCGATACCGGGACAGGGGGCGCACCGGGGAGCTGTTTTTT.

In DNA, the CDR3 is TGCGCCAGCACTAGGGACAGGGTCCTCCACAATGAGCAGTTCTTC. As protein: CASTRDRVLHNEQFF. The chain has TRBV5-1 and TRBJ2-1; 9 nucleotides align to TRBD1. J was trimmed by 5 bases and V by 6 bases; bases with no gene match: 9. This CDR3 is built from 15 residues. The germline V gene has CDR1 SGHRS and CDR2 YFSETQ.

The V call is TRBV9, the J call TRBJ2-3; 12 bases agree with TRBD2. V was clipped by 1 base and J by 5 bases; unmatched bases: 2. The CDR3 has 15 amino acids. Germline V lookup: CDR1 SGDLS, CDR2 YYNGEE. CDR3 protein: CASSVSSGGVDTQYF. The CDR3 DNA reads as TGTGCCAGCAGCGTATCTAGCGGGGGGGTAGATACGCAGTATTTT.

The V gene is TRBV21-1, the J gene TRBJ2-3; TRBD1 was called by the table and not checked on the DNA. TRBV21-1 corresponds to a pseudogene. The CDR3 covers 16 residues. The CDR3 reads CASSSLTGGSTDTQYF. The CDR3 region has the DNA TGTGCCAGCTCCTCCCTGACAGGGGGGAGCACAGATACGCAGTATTTT.

The chain couples TRBV5-5 to TRBJ1-1; a possible D gene is TRBD1 (6 bases). This CDR3 has 15 amino acids. Germline assignment: CDR1 SGHKS and CDR2 YYEKEE (reference sequence). V lost 10 bases and J lost 0, with 19 bases in between. DNA for the CDR3: TGTGCCTCGGCGGGGGGCGGTAATTTGAACACTGAAGCTTTCTTT. Its translation: CASAGGGNLNTEAFF.

V is TRBV27 and J is TRBJ2-5; no clear D gene. The CDR3 consists of 14 residues. CDR1 is MNHEY and CDR2 is SMNVEV in the germline V gene (reference sequence). The germline V and J ends were trimmed by 0 bases and 2 bases, with 7 bases remaining between them. The DNA for the CDR3 is TGTGCCAGCAGTTTATCTGGAGAACAAGAGACCCAGTACTTC. Translating it yields CASSLSGEQETQYF.

J is TRBJ2-1 and V is TRBV5-6, with D possibly TRBD2 on 5 matching bases. In germline, CDR1 is SGHDT, CDR2 YYEEEE. There are 13 residues in the CDR3. V was cut by 4 bases and J by 0 bases, with 5 bases left in between. The CDR3 protein is CASSGSSYNEQFF. The CDR3 bases are TGTGCCAGCAGCGGGAGCTCCTACAATGAGCAGTTCTTC.

This rearrangement joins TRBV12-3 or TRBV12-4 to TRBJ1-1, with 7 bases lining up with TRBD1. This CDR3 spans 12 amino acids. The junction had 3 bases not matched to a gene; V was cut back by 6 bases and J by 5 bases. The DNA of the CDR3 is TGTGCCAGCAGGACAGGGATGACTGAAGCTTTCTTT. Translated: CASRTGMTEAFF.

This chain links TRBV19 with TRBJ2-2; 14 bases map to TRBD2. The V gene's germline CDR1 is LNHDA and CDR2 SQIVND (reference sequence). V was pared by 7 bases and J by 0 bases, with 7 bases of the junction left unmatched. The CDR3 spans 18 residues. DNA of the CDR3: TGTGCCAGTACCTCGGGACTAGCGGGGGCCGCGAACACCGGGGAGCTGTTTTTT. Residues: CASTSGLAGAANTGELFF. Complete variable domain (other parts from reference TRBV19 and TRBJ2-2): DGGITQSPKYLFRKEGQNVTLSCEQNLNHDAMYWYRQDPGQGLRLIYYSQIVNDFQKGDIAEGYSVSREKKESFPLTVTSAQKNPTAFYLCASTSGLAGAANTGELFFGEGSRLTVL.

This clone was recorded only once. The V gene is TRBV19, the J gene TRBJ1-5, with a tentative D call TRBD1 (5 bases). In germline, CDR1 is LNHDA, CDR2 SQIVND (reference sequence). V lost 3 bases, J lost 3 bases, and 12 bases lay in between. CDR3 size: 15 residues. CDR3 in amino acids: CASSMSGTNNQPQHF. The DNA of the CDR3 is TGTGCCAGTAGTATGTCGGGGACGAACAATCAGCCCCAGCATTTT. Drawing the rest from reference TRBV19 and TRBJ1-5, the complete variable domain is DGGITQSPKYLFRKEGQNVTLSCEQNLNHDAMYWYRQDPGQGLRLIYYSQIVNDFQKGDIAEGYSVSREKKESFPLTVTSAQKNPTAFYLCASSMSGTNNQPQHFGDGTRLSIL.

The chain joins TRBV5-4 to TRBJ1-6, with D tentatively TRBD1 (5 bases). Trimming left V 2 bases short and J 8 bases short, with 20 bases between. Germline V gene sequence: CDR1 SGHNT, CDR2 YYREEE (reference sequence). The CDR3 sequence is 17 residues long. CDR3 sequence (DNA): TGTGCCAGCAGCTTCCGGGACGGACCCCTTTTGGATTCACCCCTCCACTTT. Encoded protein: CASSFRDGPLLDSPLHF.

The V call is TRBV2, the J call TRBJ1-1, with 10 bases identical to TRBD1. The J segment lost 7 bases and the V segment lost 4 bases, leaving 6 bases of the junction unmatched. Germline V gene lookup returns CDR1 SNHLY and CDR2 FYNNEI. The CDR3 spans 14 residues. The CDR3 nucleotides are TGTGCCAGCAGTGCGACAGGGGGCTTTGGTGAAGCTTTCTTT. It is translated as CASSATGGFGEAFF.

This clone occurred a few times. V and J are TRBV12-3 or TRBV12-4 and TRBJ2-7; possibly TRBD1 or TRBD2 for D (6 bases each). V lost 6 bases and J lost 6, with 15 bases in between. The CDR3 sequence is 13 residues long. The CDR3 bases are TGTGCCAGCAGCCTCATTGGAGGGGGCGAGCAGTACTTC. It yields the protein CASSLIGGGEQYF.

The chain joins TRBV5-1 to TRBJ1-3; D unclear. This CDR3 is 13 amino acids long. Trimming took 1 base from V and 0 from J, leaving 2 bases between them. Germline V gene lookup returns CDR1 SGHRS and CDR2 YFSETQ. This chain's CDR3 is CASSLSSGNTIYF. CDR3 bases: TGCGCCAGCAGCTTGAGCTCTGGAAACACCATATATTTT.

The chain is built from TRBV12-3 or TRBV12-4 and TRBJ2-7, with D uncertain. The CDR3 spans 12 residues. V was clipped by 2 bases and J by 8 bases, with 10 bases between them. The CDR3 spells CASSLRPGQQYF. Here the CDR3 DNA reads TGTGCCAGCAGTTTACGTCCCGGGCAGCAGTACTTC.

The rearrangement uses TRBV2 and TRBJ2-1; D call uncertain. CDR1 is SNHLY, CDR2 FYNNEI, per germline. V was clipped by 3 bases and J by 7 bases, with 16 bases between them. CDR3 size: 15 residues. The chain's CDR3 is CASSDDQGYRNEQFF. For the CDR3, the DNA is TGTGCCAGCAGTGATGACCAAGGGTATAGGAATGAGCAGTTCTTC. Filled out from reference TRBV2 and TRBJ2-1, the complete variable domain reads EPEVTQTPSHQVTQMGQEVILRCVPISNHLYFYWYRQILGQKVEFLVSFYNNEISEKSEIFDDQFSVERPDGSNFTLKIRSTKLEDSAMYFCASSDDQGYRNEQFFGPGTRLTVL.

This clone occurred once. This rearrangement joins TRBV19 to TRBJ2-7; the match to TRBD1 covers 9 bases. The CDR3 runs to 17 residues. Per germline, CDR1 LNHDA and CDR2 SQIVND (reference sequence). With V trimmed by 5 bases and J by 1 base, 12 bases remained unmatched. Written as DNA, the CDR3 is TGTGCCAGTAGTCCGGGACAGGGTAGGACGTCATCCTACGAGCAGTACTTC. It translates to CASSPGQGRTSSYEQYF.

V is TRBV7-9 and J is TRBJ2-4; D tentatively fits TRBD1 or TRBD2 (5 bases each). The germline V gene has CDR1 SEHNR and CDR2 FQNEAQ (reference sequence). The CDR3 contains 12 residues. V was shortened by 4 bases and J by 6 bases, with 7 bases between the two germline ends. CDR3: CASSYGGNIQYF. CDR3 nucleotides: TGTGCCAGCAGCTATGGGGGAAACATTCAGTACTTC.

V usage is TRBV3-1 (or the pseudogene TRBV3-2) and J usage is TRBJ2-1, with D unclear. Germline V lookup: CDR1 LGHDT, CDR2 YNNKEL (reference sequence). Trimming took 1 base from V and 0 from J, leaving 7 bases between them. The CDR3 sequence is 15 residues long. The CDR3 sequence: CASSQGQSSYNEQFF. The DNA of the CDR3 is TGTGCCAGCAGCCAAGGACAAAGCTCCTACAATGAGCAGTTCTTC.

This sequence joins TRBV19 and TRBJ1-4, with D possibly TRBD1 on 6 matching bases. CDR1 is LNHDA, CDR2 SQIVND, per germline (reference sequence). The CDR3 is 14 residues long. V lost 8 bases to trimming and J lost 7 bases, with 17 bases between them. This chain's CDR3 is CASCSPVGGEKLFF. CDR3 coding DNA: TGTGCCAGTTGCAGCCCGGTAGGGGGTGAAAAACTGTTTTTT.

The rearrangement links TRBV18 to TRBJ1-2, with 7 bases matching TRBD1. Germline trimming cut 0 bases from V and 0 bases from J; bases unmatched to any gene: 19. Germline CDR1 and CDR2: KGHSH and LQKENI. The CDR3 length is 21 residues. This chain's CDR3 is CASSPPSYPGQTPVTNYGYTF. The CDR3 bases are TGTGCCAGCTCACCACCCTCTTATCCGGGACAGACTCCTGTTACTAACTATGGCTACACCTTC.

The chain joins TRBV24-1 to TRBJ2-2; the match to TRBD1 covers 11 bases. The CDR3 loop spans 14 amino acids. Germline V gene data show CDR1 as KGHDR and CDR2 as SFDVKD. The trim removed 9 bases at V and 5 bases at J, leaving 4 bases unmatched. CDR3 sequence reads: CATRGQGATGELFF. CDR3 nucleotides: TGTGCCACCCGTGGACAGGGGGCGACCGGGGAGCTGTTTTTT.

The rearrangement uses TRBV5-6 and TRBJ2-6, with D unclear. Trimming removed 2 bases at V and 3 bases at J, with 3 bases between. From germline, CDR1 is SGHDT and CDR2 YYEEEE. The CDR3 length is 13 residues. CDR3 region: CASSFSGANVLTF. CDR3 in DNA: TGTGCCAGCAGCTTCAGTGGGGCCAACGTCCTGACTTTC.

The CDR3 bases are TGTGCCAGTAGTATAGACCGGACAGATACGCAGTATTTT. Translation: CASSIDRTDTQYF. The chain carries TRBV19 and TRBJ2-3; D is unresolved. Looked up from germline, CDR1 is LNHDA and CDR2 is SQIVND (reference sequence). V lost 0 bases and J 3 bases, leaving 4 bases between the germline ends. The CDR3 has 13 residues.

The chain joins TRBV14 to TRBJ1-1; no reliable D call. CDR1 is SGHDN and CDR2 is FVKESK in the germline V gene. The CDR3 is 14 amino acids. V lost 5 bases and J 0 bases, leaving 10 bases between the germline ends. Written as DNA, the CDR3 is TGTGCCAGCAGCTCTCCGGGGATGAACACTGAAGCTTTCTTT. As protein: CASSSPGMNTEAFF.

This clone was counted once. The chain employs TRBV7-2 and TRBJ2-1, with TRBD2 matching 10 bases. V gave up 2 bases and J gave up 0 bases; unmatched junction bases: 1. This CDR3 is 16 amino acids long. CDR1 is SGHTA and CDR2 is FQGNSA in the germline V gene. CDR3 nucleotide sequence: TGTGCCAGCAGCTTAAGCGGGGGGGCCTCCTACAATGAGCAGTTCTTC. Translated, it gives CASSLSGGASYNEQFF.